A single sample gave rise to the 2 T cell receptor beta chains below, sequenced in a study of beta chain features in type 1 diabetes. These receptors have no identified antigens. Study-wide results and limits: Shortening of TCRB CDR3s, moderate but significant, appeared in all four CD4+ subsets of Type 1 diabetes patients.

Since all of the isolated RNA was reverse transcribed, expressed TCRB transcripts were what got sequenced. Clones were read by immunoSEQ multiplex PCR, and TCRdb kept only the in-frame ones, dropping some. Of approximately 170,000 clones in the sample, approximately 8% are singletons; the top ten hold roughly 0.5%. Specimen: central memory CD4+ T cells from blood. These receptor sequences come from a man aged 18 to 30 with type 1 diabetes.

The rearrangement joins TRBV21-1 to TRBJ2-7; the table assigns TRBD2, which was not confirmed against the DNA. TRBV21-1 is a listed pseudogene. The CDR3 runs to 16 residues. The CDR3 here is CASFRLAGGTRYEQYF. CDR3 nucleotides: TGTGCCTCCTTTCGACTAGCGGGAGGGACGCGCTACGAGCAGTACTTC.

This sequence joins TRBV18 and TRBJ1-4; TRBD1 agrees at 9 bases. Germline CDR1 and CDR2: KGHSH and LQKENI. CDR3 length: 14 residues. The ends lost 3 bases at V and 8 bases at J; junction bases unmatched: 4. CDR3 sequence: CASSPGQGREKLFF. The CDR3 region has the DNA TGTGCCAGCTCACCGGGACAGGGCCGGGAAAAACTGTTTTTT.